This T cell receptor (beta chain) is from a study of blood T cell repertoires in COVID-19. Study-wide background: COVID-19 samples collected from the United States, Italy and Spain covered acute and convalescent phases. The cDNA or gDNA used as material had been derived from T cells, B-cell-depleted T cells, or PBMCs.

In the study's own analysis: Reference gene primer amplification yielded estimated nucleated cell counts. Data came from immunoSEQ multiplex PCR; TCRdb stores just in-frame clones and leaves some out. V and J calls and clone size come straight from that table; D and trimming were deduced from the DNA. The sample shows 150,000 to 200,000 clones, around 79% of them seen only once. Seattle patient enrollment occurred during active infection, with longitudinal follow-up thereafter. CDR1 and CDR2 from the germline V gene are MDHEN and SYDVKM. The CDR3 has 12 residues. V was shortened by 4 bases and J by 9 bases, with 13 bases between the two germline ends.

This TCR came from a woman aged 55-70 years with COVID-19, enrolled during active disease. The chain is built from TRBV28 and TRBJ2-7; D possibly corresponds to TRBD1 (6 bases). Input material: peripheral blood. DNA for the CDR3: TGTGCCAGCAGTTCCGCACTGACAGGGCAGTACGTC. Protein sequence: CASSSALTGQYV.